This T cell receptor (beta chain) appears in the sequencing data of a study of T-cell reconstitution after alpha-beta-depleted transplantation in children. The table lists this clonotype with a few counts. From germline, CDR1 is LGHNA and CDR2 YNFKEQ. The CDR3 totals 16 residues. V was shortened by 1 base and J by 0 bases, with 12 bases between the two germline ends. Preparation of the TCRbeta library was carried out with unique molecular identifiers. In TCRdb, the PCR reads were re-called with MiXCR into one record per CDR3 protein. The repertoire holds 250,000 to 400,000 distinct CDR3 sequences, with more than 20% as singletons.

The chain employs TRBV4-2 and TRBJ2-5; D is unclear. This TCR was recovered from a male patient younger than 18 who had a stem cell transplant for acute lymphoblastic leukemia, so the T cells may come from the graft donor. Sequencing was performed on PBMCs, mostly from graft donor cells, taken 180 days after TCRalphabeta/CD19-depleted stem cell transplant. CDR3 DNA sequence: TGTGCCAGCAGCCAAGCAGGCCTAGGGTACCAAGAGACCCAGTACTTC. This codes for CASSQAGLGYQETQYF.